One and the same sample provided the 26 T cell receptor beta chains below, sequenced in a study of CD8 T cells in ankylosing spondylitis. Study outcomes and limitations: A TCR beta motif of about 8 highly homologous variants seemed to mark ankylosing spondylitis blood.

From the 5' RACE reads, TCRdb called clonotypes with MiXCR, one entry per CDR3 protein. The table lists more than 400,000 distinct CDR3 sequences, about 5% of them singletons. The antigens for these receptors are not known. Sequenced sample: blood, either unsorted or a sorted T cell fraction (not recorded which). These receptors originate from a male donor with ankylosing spondylitis.

This clonotype has at least ten counts. The genes are TRBV4-2 and TRBJ2-7; TRBD1 agrees at 9 bases. CDR1 LGHNA and CDR2 YNFKEQ come from the germline V gene. CDR3 length: 15 amino acids. The ends lost 4 bases at V and 7 bases at J; junction bases unmatched: 11. The CDR3 is CASSRRGQGFQEQYF. CDR3 nucleotides: TGTGCCAGCAGCCGCCGCGGACAGGGGTTTCAAGAGCAGTACTTC.

This clonotype has ten or more counts. V usage is TRBV6-5 and J usage is TRBJ2-2, with TRBD2 matching 15 bases. J was trimmed by 8 bases and V by 2 bases; bases with no gene match: 3. The CDR3 contains 16 residues. Germline values: CDR1 MNHEY, CDR2 SVGAGI. The CDR3 is CASSYGLAGGPGELFF. The CDR3 bases are TGTGCCAGCAGTTACGGACTAGCGGGAGGGCCAGGGGAGCTGTTTTTT.

This clonotype has ten or more counts. The chain recombines TRBV5-1 with TRBJ2-1; 10 bases are a match to TRBD2. V dropped 4 bases and J dropped 5; count of bases not matched to a gene: 9. The germline gives CDR1 SGHRS, CDR2 YFSETQ. The CDR3 is made up of 16 amino acids. CDR3 sequence reads: CASSLLLAGVNNEQFF. The CDR3 coding sequence is TGCGCCAGCAGCCTACTGCTAGCGGGAGTGAACAATGAGCAGTTCTTC.

This clonotype was seen repeatedly, ten times or more. The chain combines TRBV27 with TRBJ2-1; D not certain. Trimming took 5 bases from V and 8 from J, leaving 10 bases between them. CDR1 and CDR2 from the germline V gene are MNHEY and SMNVEV (reference sequence). The CDR3 loop spans 12 amino acids. The CDR3: CASSAEVDEQFF. The CDR3 nucleotides are TGTGCCAGCAGTGCCGAGGTGGATGAGCAGTTCTTC.

This clonotype was picked up many times. This chain joins TRBV20-1 and TRBJ2-2, with 8 bases identical to TRBD2. The CDR3 runs 14 residues. Germline V gene lookup returns CDR1 DFQATT and CDR2 SNEGSKA (reference sequence). V shed 3 bases, J shed 6 bases, and the junction held 6 bases outside the gene matches. The CDR3 DNA follows: TGCAGTGCTAGGATCCTAGCGGGTTCCGGGGAGCTGTTTTTT. It is translated as CSARILAGSGELFF.

This clonotype occurred many times. V gene TRBV10-3 combines with J gene TRBJ1-1; 9 positions agree with TRBD1. Germline trimming cut 6 bases from V and 5 bases from J; bases unmatched to any gene: 7. CDR3 size: 14 residues. CDR1 and CDR2 (germline): ENHRY, SYGVKD. The CDR3 DNA sequence: TGTGCCATCAGCCCAGGGACAGGGAGGACTGAAGCTTTCTTT. This encodes CAISPGTGRTEAFF.

There are many counts of this clonotype. The gene calls are TRBV5-1 and TRBJ1-5, with D unclear. Germline V gene sequence: CDR1 SGHRS, CDR2 YFSETQ. The V gene lost 2 bases and the J gene lost 2 bases, with 8 bases spanning the gap. The CDR3 loop spans 14 amino acids. Here the CDR3 DNA reads TGCGCCAGCAGCTTCGGTGTCGGCAATCAGCCCCAGCATTTT. Its protein product is CASSFGVGNQPQHF.

This clonotype was detected many times. The chain carries TRBV7-2 and TRBJ1-2; TRBD1 agrees at 7 bases. The V gene's germline CDR1 is SGHTA and CDR2 FQGNSA. This CDR3 contains 13 residues. V trimming: 3 bases; J trimming: 6 bases; junction bases outside the gene matches: 4. CDR3 DNA: TGTGCCAGCAGCTTCGGCAGGGGGGATGGCTACACCTTC. Translating it yields CASSFGRGDGYTF.

This clonotype was seen repeatedly, ten times or more. The V gene is TRBV5-1, the J gene TRBJ2-5; possibly TRBD2 for D (6 bases). This CDR3 spans 16 amino acids. The germline V and J ends were trimmed by 0 bases and 3 bases, with 15 bases remaining between them. In germline, CDR1 is SGHRS, CDR2 YFSETQ. CDR3 sequence (DNA): TGCGCCAGCAGCTTGGCCGAAGGAGGGGACGAAGAGACCCAGTACTTC. This sequence encodes CASSLAEGGDEETQYF.

This chain connects TRBV6-2 or TRBV6-3 to TRBJ1-1; 8 nucleotides agree with TRBD1. Germline assignment: CDR1 MNHEY and CDR2 SVGEGT. With V trimmed by 7 bases and J by 5 bases, 9 bases remained unmatched. The length of the CDR3 is 14 residues. Here the CDR3 reads CASKRTGTLTEAFF. CDR3 DNA: TGTGCCAGCAAGCGGACAGGGACTTTAACTGAAGCTTTCTTT.

The table lists this clonotype with a few counts. The V call is TRBV15, the J call TRBJ2-2; D gene unclear. Germline CDR1 and CDR2: LNHNV and YYDKDF (reference sequence). The CDR3 loop spans 14 amino acids. V gave up 5 bases and J gave up 5 bases, with 12 bases separating them. The CDR3 sequence is CATSGFGGTGELFF. The CDR3 nucleotides are TGTGCCACCAGCGGCTTCGGTGGGACCGGGGAGCTGTTTTTT.

This clonotype was counted many times. This rearrangement joins TRBV12-3 or TRBV12-4 to TRBJ1-2, with D possibly matching TRBD1 (5 bases). The CDR3 is 15 amino acids. V was shortened by 5 bases and J by 3 bases, with 16 bases between the two germline ends. The chain's CDR3 is CASSPFSAGYYGYTF. In DNA form, the CDR3 reads TGTGCCAGCAGTCCCTTCTCGGCAGGGTACTATGGCTACACCTTC.

This clonotype was recorded at least ten times. The rearrangement links TRBV5-6 to TRBJ1-6; no clear D gene. V was trimmed by 4 bases and J by 4 bases, leaving 15 bases between them. Germline V gene lookup returns CDR1 SGHDT and CDR2 YYEEEE. There are 16 residues in the CDR3. The CDR3 nucleotides are TGTGCCAGCAGCCTCCGAGCCCCCGGGTATAATTCACCCCTCCACTTT. It is translated as CASSLRAPGYNSPLHF.

This clonotype was found a few times. The chain employs TRBV4-3 and TRBJ2-7, with 10 positions matching TRBD1. After removal of 4 bases from V and 2 bases from J, the junction contained 11 bases not matched to a gene. The CDR3 length is 17 residues. The germline V gene has CDR1 LGHNA and CDR2 YSLEER. The CDR3 DNA sequence: TGCGCCAGCAGCCGCGGGGGGAGAGGGACAGGGGCCTACGAGCAGTACTTC. Its protein is CASSRGGRGTGAYEQYF.

The sample holds many counts of this clonotype. The V gene is TRBV9, the J gene TRBJ2-5; possible D gene TRBD1, 5 bases. V shed 3 bases and J shed 4 bases, with 7 bases lying between them. CDR3 length: 12 amino acids. The germline CDR1 and CDR2 sequences are SGDLS and YYNGEE. For the CDR3, the DNA is TGTGCCAGCAGCGGACAGTTAGAGACCCAGTACTTC. Its protein product is CASSGQLETQYF.

This clonotype occurred many times. The chain recombines TRBV7-9 with TRBJ2-1, with TRBD2 identical over 14 bases. After removal of 3 bases from V and 2 bases from J, the junction contained 3 bases not matched to a gene. The CDR3 length is 17 residues. Germline values: CDR1 SEHNR, CDR2 FQNEAQ (reference sequence). CDR3 in DNA: TGTGCCAGCAGCTTCGGGACTAGCGGGAGTACCTACAATGAGCAGTTCTTC. It codes for CASSFGTSGSTYNEQFF.

This clonotype was recorded many times. The rearrangement uses TRBV20-1 and TRBJ1-4; D is ambiguous. Trimming removed 3 bases at V and 5 bases at J, with 10 bases between. The CDR3 covers 13 residues. Germline CDR1 DFQATT, CDR2 SNEGSKA (reference sequence). The CDR3 DNA sequence: TGCAGTGCTAGCGCGGAGTCAAATGAAAAACTGTTTTTT. Amino acid sequence: CSASAESNEKLFF.

This clonotype was counted many times. This sequence joins TRBV9 and TRBJ2-7, with 8 bases aligning to TRBD1. Germline loops: CDR1 SGDLS, CDR2 YYNGEE. With V trimmed by 4 bases and J by 4 bases, 7 bases remained unmatched. The CDR3 is 14 residues long. CDR3 protein: CASSPQGAEYEQYF. CDR3 nucleotides: TGTGCCAGCAGCCCTCAGGGGGCTGAGTACGAGCAGTACTTC.

Ten or more counts support this clonotype. CDR3 amino acids: CASSREWTWSSYEQYF. CDR3 DNA sequence: TGTGCCAGCAGCCGGGAATGGACCTGGAGCTCCTACGAGCAGTACTTC. V usage is TRBV6-2 or TRBV6-3 and J usage is TRBJ2-7, with D perhaps matching TRBD2 (5 bases). Germline-derived CDR1 and CDR2 are MNHEY and SVGEGT. Trimming removed 6 bases at V and 0 bases at J, with 18 bases between. This CDR3 contains 16 residues.

The table lists this clonotype with many counts. The chain employs TRBV29-1 and TRBJ1-4; 7 bases map to TRBD1. This CDR3 spans 16 amino acids. Trimming at V came to 6 bases and at J to 1 base, leaving 11 bases not matched to a gene. Germline CDR1 and CDR2: SQVTM and ANQGSEA. The CDR3 loop is CSVGQEIEGTNEKLFF. The CDR3 coding sequence is TGCAGCGTCGGACAGGAGATTGAGGGAACTAATGAAAAACTGTTTTTT. The full variable domain, with the rest looked up from reference TRBV29-1 and TRBJ1-4, is SAVISQKPSRDICQRGTSLTIQCQVDSQVTMMFWYRQQPGQSLTLIATANQGSEATYESGFVIDKFPISRPNLTFSTLTVSNMSPEDSSIYLCSVGQEIEGTNEKLFFGSGTQLSVL.

There are many counts of this clonotype. The chain employs TRBV29-1 and TRBJ2-3; a possible D gene is TRBD2 (5 bases). This CDR3 has 13 amino acids. Between the trimmed V and J ends, which lost 4 bases and 5 bases, there was a span of 13 bases. CDR1 is SQVTM and CDR2 is ANQGSEA in the germline V gene. This CDR3 is CSVVRVGVDTQYF. CDR3 nucleotide sequence: TGCAGCGTTGTCCGGGTCGGGGTAGATACGCAGTATTTT.

The table lists this clonotype with many counts. The chain links TRBV7-2 to TRBJ2-4; a possible D gene is TRBD1 (6 bases). There are 12 residues in the CDR3. The V gene lost 5 bases and the J gene lost 9 bases, with 11 bases spanning the gap. The V gene's germline CDR1 is SGHTA and CDR2 FQGNSA. This CDR3 is CASSQDRSIQYF. CDR3 nucleotides: TGTGCCAGCAGCCAGGACAGATCCATTCAGTACTTC.

In this sample, this clonotype turned up a few times. The chain combines TRBV4-1 with TRBJ1-6; D gene uncertain. Germline V gives CDR1 MGHRA, CDR2 YSYEKL. Between the trimmed V and J ends, which lost 2 bases and 7 bases, there was a span of 3 bases. There are 12 residues in the CDR3. This chain's CDR3 is CASSQPNSPLHF. The CDR3 region has the DNA TGCGCCAGCAGCCAACCCAATTCACCCCTCCACTTT.

This clonotype appeared a few times. V is TRBV15 and J is TRBJ1-3; D unclear. The germline gives CDR1 LNHNV, CDR2 YYDKDF (reference sequence). The V end lost 4 bases, the J end lost 0 bases, and 10 bases lay between the germline ends. The length of the CDR3 is 15 residues. The CDR3 bases are TGTGCCACCAGCACTTCTGGTTACTCTGGAAACACCATATATTTT. Translated: CATSTSGYSGNTIYF. The entire variable domain, with the rest obtained from reference TRBV15 and TRBJ1-3, is as follows: DAMVIQNPRYQVTQFGKPVTLSCSQTLNHNVMYWYQQKSSQAPKLLFHYYDKDFNNEADTPDNFQSRRPNTSFCFLDIRSPGLGDTAMYLCATSTSGYSGNTIYFGEGSWLTVV.

This clonotype has a count of ten or more. The genes are TRBV20-1 and TRBJ2-5, with 8 bases matching TRBD2. This CDR3 is 14 amino acids long. With 4 bases clipped from V and 5 bases from J, the junction kept 9 bases outside the gene matches. Germline CDR1 reads DFQATT; CDR2 reads SNEGSKA (reference sequence). The CDR3 region has the DNA TGCAGTGCTACCCTCGCGGGAGGAGGGGAGACCCAGTACTTC. Protein sequence: CSATLAGGGETQYF.

This clonotype has at least ten counts. The chain joins TRBV20-1 to TRBJ2-1, with D unclear. The CDR3 covers 11 residues. V shed 7 bases and J shed 6 bases, with 10 bases lying between them. Germline-derived CDR1 and CDR2 are DFQATT and SNEGSKA (reference sequence). The CDR3 DNA is TGCAGTGAGGGTAGCTTCAATGAGCAGTTCTTC. This sequence encodes CSEGSFNEQFF.